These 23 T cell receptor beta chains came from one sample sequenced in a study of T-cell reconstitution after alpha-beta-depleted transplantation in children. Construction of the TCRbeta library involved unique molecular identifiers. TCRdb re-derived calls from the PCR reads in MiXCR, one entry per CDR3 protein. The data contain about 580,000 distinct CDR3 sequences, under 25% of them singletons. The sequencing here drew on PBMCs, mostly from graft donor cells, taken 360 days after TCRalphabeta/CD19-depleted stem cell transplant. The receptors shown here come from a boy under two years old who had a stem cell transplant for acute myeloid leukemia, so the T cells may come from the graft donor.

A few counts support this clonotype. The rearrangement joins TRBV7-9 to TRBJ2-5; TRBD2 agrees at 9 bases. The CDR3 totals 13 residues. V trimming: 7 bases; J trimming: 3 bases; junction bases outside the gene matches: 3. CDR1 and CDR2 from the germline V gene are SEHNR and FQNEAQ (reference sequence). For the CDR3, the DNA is TGTGCCAGCACCCTAGCGGGGAAAGAGACCCAGTACTTC. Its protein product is CASTLAGKETQYF.

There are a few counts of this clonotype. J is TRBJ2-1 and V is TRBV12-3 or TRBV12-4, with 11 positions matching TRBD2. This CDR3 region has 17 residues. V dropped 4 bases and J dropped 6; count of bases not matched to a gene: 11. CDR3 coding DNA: TGTGCCAGCAGTTCCCGTAGCGGGGGGGCTCCCTTCAATGAGCAGTTCTTC. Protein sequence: CASSSRSGGAPFNEQFF.

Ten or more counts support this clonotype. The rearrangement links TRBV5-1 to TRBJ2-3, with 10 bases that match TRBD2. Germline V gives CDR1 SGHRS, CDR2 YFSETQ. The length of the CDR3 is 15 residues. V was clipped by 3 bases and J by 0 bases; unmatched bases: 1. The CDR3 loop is CASSSLAGSTDTQYF. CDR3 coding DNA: TGCGCCAGCAGCTCACTAGCGGGGAGCACAGATACGCAGTATTTT.

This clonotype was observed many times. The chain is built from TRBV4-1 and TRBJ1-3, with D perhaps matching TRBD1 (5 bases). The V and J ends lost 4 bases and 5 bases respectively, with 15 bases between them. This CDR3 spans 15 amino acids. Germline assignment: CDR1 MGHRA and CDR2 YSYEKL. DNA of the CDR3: TGCGCCAGCAGCCGGGACCTAGTTCTTAGAAACACCATATATTTT. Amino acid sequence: CASSRDLVLRNTIYF.

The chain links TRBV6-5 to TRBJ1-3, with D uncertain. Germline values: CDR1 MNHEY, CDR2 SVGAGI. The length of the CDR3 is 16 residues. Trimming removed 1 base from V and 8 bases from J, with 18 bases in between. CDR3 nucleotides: TGTGCCAGCAGTTACTTTAGTAGGCCCCTCGGGGACACCATATATTTT. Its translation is CASSYFSRPLGDTIYF.

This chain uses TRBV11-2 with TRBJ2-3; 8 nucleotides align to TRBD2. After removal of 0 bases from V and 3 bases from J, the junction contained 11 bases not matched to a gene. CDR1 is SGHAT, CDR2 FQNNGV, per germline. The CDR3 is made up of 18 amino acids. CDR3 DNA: TGTGCCAGCAGCTTAGAAGGACGAGGCGGGGGGAGGACAGATACGCAGTATTTT. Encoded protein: CASSLEGRGGGRTDTQYF.

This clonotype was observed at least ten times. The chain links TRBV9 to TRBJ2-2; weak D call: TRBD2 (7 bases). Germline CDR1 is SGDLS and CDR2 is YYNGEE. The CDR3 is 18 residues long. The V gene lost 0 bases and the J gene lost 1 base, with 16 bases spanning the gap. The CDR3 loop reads CASSVAYSGGRNTGELFF. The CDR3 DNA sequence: TGTGCCAGCAGCGTAGCCTACTCGGGGGGCCGGAACACCGGGGAGCTGTTTTTT.

The CDR3, as DNA: TGCAGCGTACAGGGGGCGTCCGACTACAATGAGCAGTTCTTC. It encodes CSVQGASDYNEQFF. V and J are TRBV29-1 and TRBJ2-1; 9 bases align to TRBD1. The J segment lost 3 bases and the V segment lost 6 bases, leaving 6 bases of the junction unmatched. Germline V CDR1 and CDR2: SQVTM, ANQGSEA. This CDR3 region has 14 residues.

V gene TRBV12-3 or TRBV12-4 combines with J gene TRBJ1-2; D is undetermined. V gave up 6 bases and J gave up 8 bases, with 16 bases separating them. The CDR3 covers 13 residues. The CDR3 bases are TGTGCCAGCAGGTCCGGGAAGGCTAGAGGCTACACCTTC. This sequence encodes CASRSGKARGYTF.

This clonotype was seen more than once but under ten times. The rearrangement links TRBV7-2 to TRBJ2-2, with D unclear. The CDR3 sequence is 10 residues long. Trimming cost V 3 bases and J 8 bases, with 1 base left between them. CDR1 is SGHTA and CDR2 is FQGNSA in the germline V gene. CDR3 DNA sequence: TGTGCCAGCAGCTTTGGGGAGCTGTTTTTT. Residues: CASSFGELFF.

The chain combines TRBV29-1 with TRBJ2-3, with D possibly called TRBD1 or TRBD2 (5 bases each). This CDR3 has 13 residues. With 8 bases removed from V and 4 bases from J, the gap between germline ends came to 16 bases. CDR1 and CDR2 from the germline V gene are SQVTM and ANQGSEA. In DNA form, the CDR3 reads TGCAGCAGCCCCAACGTGGGGGCAGATACGCAGTATTTT. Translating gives CSSPNVGADTQYF.

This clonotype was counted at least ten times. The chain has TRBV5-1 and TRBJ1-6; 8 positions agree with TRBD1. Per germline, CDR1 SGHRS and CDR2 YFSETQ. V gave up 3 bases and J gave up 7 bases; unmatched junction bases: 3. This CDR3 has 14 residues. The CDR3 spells CASSWTGFNSPLHF. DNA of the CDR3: TGCGCCAGCAGCTGGACAGGGTTCAATTCACCCCTCCACTTT.

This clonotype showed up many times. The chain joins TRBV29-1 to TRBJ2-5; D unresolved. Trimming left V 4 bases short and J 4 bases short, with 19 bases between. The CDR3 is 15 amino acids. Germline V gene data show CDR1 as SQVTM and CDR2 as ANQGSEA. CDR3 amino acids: CSVAVRVVLGETQYF. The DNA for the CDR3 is TGCAGCGTTGCAGTTAGGGTCGTTCTAGGAGAGACCCAGTACTTC.

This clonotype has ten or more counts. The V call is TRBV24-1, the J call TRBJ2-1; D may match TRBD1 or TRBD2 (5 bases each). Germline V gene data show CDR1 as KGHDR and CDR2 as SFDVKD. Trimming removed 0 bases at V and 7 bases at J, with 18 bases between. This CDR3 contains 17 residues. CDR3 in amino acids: CATSDLGAMGGPNEQFF. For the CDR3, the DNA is TGTGCCACCAGTGATTTGGGGGCGATGGGCGGGCCTAATGAGCAGTTCTTC.

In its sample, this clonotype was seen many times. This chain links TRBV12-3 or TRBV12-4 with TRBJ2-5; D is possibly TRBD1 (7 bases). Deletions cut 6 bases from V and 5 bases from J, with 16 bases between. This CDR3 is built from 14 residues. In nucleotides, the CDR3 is TGTGCCAGCAGATCGACAGGGACTGGGGAGACCCAGTACTTC. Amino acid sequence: CASRSTGTGETQYF.

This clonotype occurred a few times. The CDR3 protein is CASSRRQGSTGELFF. In DNA form, the CDR3 reads TGTGCCAGCAGTCGTCGACAGGGGAGCACCGGGGAGCTGTTTTTT. The V call is TRBV12-3 or TRBV12-4, the J call TRBJ2-2; TRBD1 matches 8 bases. V was clipped by 5 bases and J by 4 bases; unmatched bases: 6. The CDR3 covers 15 residues.

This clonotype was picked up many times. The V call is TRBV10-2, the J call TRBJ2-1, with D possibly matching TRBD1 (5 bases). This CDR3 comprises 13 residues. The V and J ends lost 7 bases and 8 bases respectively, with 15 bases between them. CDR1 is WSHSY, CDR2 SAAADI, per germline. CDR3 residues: CASTGRGTDEQFF. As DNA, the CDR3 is TGCGCCAGCACTGGTAGGGGCACGGATGAGCAGTTCTTC.

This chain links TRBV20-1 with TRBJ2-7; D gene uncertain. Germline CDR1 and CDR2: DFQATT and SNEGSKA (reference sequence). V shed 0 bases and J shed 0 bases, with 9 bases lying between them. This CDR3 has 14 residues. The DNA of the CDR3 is TGCAGTGCTAGAGAATATATTAGCTCCTACGAGCAGTACTTC. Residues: CSAREYISSYEQYF.

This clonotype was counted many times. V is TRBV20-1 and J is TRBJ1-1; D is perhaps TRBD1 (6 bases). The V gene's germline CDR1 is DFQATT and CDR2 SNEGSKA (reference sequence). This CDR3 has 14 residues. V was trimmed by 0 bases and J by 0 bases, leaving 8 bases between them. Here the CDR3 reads CSAREGGLNTEAFF. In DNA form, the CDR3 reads TGCAGTGCTAGAGAGGGGGGCTTGAACACTGAAGCTTTCTTT.

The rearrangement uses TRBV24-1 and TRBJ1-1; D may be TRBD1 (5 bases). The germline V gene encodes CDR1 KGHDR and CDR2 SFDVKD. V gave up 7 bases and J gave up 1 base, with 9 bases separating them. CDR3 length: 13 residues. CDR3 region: CATRGPRNTEAFF. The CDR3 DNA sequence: TGTGCCACCAGGGGACCTAGGAACACTGAAGCTTTCTTT.

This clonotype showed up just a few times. CDR3 coding DNA: TGCGCCAGCAGCTTGGGACCCCCCAGCTCTGGAAACACCATATATTTT. It codes for CASSLGPPSSGNTIYF. This chain connects TRBV5-1 to TRBJ1-3; no clear D. The ends were cut back, 0 bases at V and 0 bases at J, with 10 bases in the middle. The CDR3 runs 16 residues. Looked up from germline, CDR1 is SGHRS and CDR2 is YFSETQ.

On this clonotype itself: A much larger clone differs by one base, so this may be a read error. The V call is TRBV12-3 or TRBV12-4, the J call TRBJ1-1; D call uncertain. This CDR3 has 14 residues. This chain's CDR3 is CASGLVVENTEAFF. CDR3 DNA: TGTGCCAGCGGTTTAGTAGTCGAGAACACTGAAGCTTTCTTT.

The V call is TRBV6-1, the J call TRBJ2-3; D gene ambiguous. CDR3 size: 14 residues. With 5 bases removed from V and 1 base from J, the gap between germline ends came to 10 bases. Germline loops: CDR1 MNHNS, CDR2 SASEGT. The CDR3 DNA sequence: TGTGCCAGCAGTAGCACATCGGGCACAGATACGCAGTATTTT. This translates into CASSSTSGTDTQYF.